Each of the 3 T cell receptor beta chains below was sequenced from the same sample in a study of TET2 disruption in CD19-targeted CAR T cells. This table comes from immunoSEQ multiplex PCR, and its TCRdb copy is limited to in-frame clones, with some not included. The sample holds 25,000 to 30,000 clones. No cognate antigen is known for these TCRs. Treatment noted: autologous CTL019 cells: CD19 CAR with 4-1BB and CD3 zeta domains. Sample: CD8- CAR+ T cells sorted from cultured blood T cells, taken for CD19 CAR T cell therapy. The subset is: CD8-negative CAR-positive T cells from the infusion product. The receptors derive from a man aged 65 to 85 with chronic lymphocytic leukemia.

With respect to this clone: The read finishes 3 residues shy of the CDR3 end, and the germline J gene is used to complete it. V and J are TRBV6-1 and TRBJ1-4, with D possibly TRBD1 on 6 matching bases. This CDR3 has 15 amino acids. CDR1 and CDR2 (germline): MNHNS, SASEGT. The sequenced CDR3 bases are TGTGCCAGCAGTGAACAGGGGTCCGGGGCCAACATA. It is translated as CASSEQGSGANI. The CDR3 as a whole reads CASSEQGSGANILFF.

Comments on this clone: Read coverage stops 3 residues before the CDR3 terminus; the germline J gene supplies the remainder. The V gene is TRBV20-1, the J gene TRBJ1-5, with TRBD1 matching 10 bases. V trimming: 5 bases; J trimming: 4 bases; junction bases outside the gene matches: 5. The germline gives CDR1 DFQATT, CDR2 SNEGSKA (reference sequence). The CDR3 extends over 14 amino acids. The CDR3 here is CSAYSDRGNQPQHF. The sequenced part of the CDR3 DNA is TGCAGTGCTTACTCGGACAGGGGGAATCAGCCC.

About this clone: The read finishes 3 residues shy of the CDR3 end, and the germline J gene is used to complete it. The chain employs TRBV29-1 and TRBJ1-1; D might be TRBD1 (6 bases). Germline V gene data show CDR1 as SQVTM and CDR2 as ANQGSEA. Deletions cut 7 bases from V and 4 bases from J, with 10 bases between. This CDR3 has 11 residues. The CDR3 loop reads CSASDSTEAFF. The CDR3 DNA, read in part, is TGCAGCGCCTCGGACAGCACTGAA.